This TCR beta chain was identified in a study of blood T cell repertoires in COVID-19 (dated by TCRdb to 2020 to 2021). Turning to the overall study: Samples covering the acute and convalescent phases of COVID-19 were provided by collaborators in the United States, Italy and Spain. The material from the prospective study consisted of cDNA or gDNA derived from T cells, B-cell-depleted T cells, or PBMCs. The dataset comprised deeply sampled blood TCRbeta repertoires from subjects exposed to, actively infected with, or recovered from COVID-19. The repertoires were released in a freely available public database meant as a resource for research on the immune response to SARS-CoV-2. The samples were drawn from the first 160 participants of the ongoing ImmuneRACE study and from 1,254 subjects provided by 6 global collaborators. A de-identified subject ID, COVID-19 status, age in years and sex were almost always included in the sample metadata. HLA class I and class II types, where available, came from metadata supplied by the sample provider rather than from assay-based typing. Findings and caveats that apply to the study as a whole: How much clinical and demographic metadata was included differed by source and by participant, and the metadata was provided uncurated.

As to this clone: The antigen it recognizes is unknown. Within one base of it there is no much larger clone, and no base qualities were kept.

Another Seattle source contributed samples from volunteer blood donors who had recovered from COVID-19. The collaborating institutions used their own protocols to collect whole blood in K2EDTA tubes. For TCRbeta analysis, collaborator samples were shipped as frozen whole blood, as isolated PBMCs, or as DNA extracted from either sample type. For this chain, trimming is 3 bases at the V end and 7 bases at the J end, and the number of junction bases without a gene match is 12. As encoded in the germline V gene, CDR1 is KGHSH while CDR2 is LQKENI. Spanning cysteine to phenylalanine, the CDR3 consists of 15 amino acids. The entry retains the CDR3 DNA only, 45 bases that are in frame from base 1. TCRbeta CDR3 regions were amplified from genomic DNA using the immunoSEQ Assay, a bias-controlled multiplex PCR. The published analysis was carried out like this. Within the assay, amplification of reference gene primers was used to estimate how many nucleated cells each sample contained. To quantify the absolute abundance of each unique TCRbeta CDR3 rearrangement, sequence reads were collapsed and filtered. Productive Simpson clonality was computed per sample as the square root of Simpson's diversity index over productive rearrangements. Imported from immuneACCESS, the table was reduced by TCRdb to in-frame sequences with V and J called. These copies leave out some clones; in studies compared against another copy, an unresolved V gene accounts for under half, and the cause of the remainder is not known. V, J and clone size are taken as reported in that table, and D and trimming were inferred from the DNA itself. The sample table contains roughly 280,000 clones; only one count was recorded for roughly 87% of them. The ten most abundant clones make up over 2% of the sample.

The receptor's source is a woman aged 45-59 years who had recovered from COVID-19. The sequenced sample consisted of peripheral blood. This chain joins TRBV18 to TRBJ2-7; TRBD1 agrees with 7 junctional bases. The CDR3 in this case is CASSPSVGQRWEQYF. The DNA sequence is TGTGCCAGCTCACCTTCGGTGGGACAGAGGTGGGAGCAGTACTTC.